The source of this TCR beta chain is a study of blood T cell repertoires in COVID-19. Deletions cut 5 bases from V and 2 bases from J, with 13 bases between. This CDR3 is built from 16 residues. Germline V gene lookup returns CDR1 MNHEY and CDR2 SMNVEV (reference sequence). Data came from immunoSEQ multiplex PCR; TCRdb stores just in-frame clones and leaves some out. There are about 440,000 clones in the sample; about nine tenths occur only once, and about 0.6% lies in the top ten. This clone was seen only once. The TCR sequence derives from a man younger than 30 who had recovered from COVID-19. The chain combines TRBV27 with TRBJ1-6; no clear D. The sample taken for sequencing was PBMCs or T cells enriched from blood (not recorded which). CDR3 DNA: TGTGCCAGCAGTCCGCGCGGAGGGACCTATAATTCACCCCTCCACTTT. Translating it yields CASSPRGGTYNSPLHF.